This TCR beta chain was obtained from a study of blood T cells in healthy people across ages. Study results and limitations: Per-million-T-cell TCR beta diversity fell roughly linearly with age.

A word on this clonotype: Its target is unknown.

After removal of 3 bases from V and 3 bases from J, the junction contained 10 bases not matched to a gene. There are 17 residues in the CDR3. CDR1 and CDR2 (germline): DFQATT, SNEGSKA (reference sequence). The use of a sample-barcoded 5' primer and a J-beta primer mix characterized a second PCR of 7 to 11 cycles. MiXCR, applied by TCRdb to the 5' RACE reads, yields one record per CDR3 protein. The repertoire holds approximately 800,000 distinct CDR3 sequences, with around half as singletons. This TCR was sampled from a man aged 80 or over in good health. V and J are TRBV20-1 and TRBJ2-3, with 12 bases identical to TRBD2. The sequencing sample was made of blood. CDR3 sequence (DNA): TGCAGTGCTAGTGGTCTAGCGGGAGGGCCTAAGACAGATACGCAGTATTTT. Translation gives CSASGLAGGPKTDTQYF.